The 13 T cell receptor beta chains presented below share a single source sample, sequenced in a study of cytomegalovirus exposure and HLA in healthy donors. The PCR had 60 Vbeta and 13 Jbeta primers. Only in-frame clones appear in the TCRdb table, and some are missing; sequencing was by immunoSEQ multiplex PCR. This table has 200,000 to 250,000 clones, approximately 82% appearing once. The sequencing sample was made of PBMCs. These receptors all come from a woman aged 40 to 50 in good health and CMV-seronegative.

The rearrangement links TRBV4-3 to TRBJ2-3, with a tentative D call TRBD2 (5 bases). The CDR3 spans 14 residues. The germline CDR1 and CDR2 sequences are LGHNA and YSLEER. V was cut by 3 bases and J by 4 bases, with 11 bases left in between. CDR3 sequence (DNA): TGCGCCAGCAGCCAGGCTACACTAGCAGATACGCAGTATTTT. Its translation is CASSQATLADTQYF.

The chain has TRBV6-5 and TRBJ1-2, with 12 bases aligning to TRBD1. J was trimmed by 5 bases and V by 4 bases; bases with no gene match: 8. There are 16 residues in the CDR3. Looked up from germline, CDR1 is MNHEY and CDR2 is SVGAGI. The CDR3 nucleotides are TGTGCCAGCAGTTCGCGCCGGGACAGGGGGCGGTATGGCTACACCTTC. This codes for CASSSRRDRGRYGYTF.

The CDR3 DNA reads as TGTGCCTGGAGTGTACTCACTTGGGGCGAGCAGTTCTTC. It translates to CAWSVLTWGEQFF. The V and J genes are TRBV30 and TRBJ2-1; perhaps TRBD1 as D (5 bases). This CDR3 has 13 residues. Germline-derived CDR1 and CDR2 are GTSNPN and SVGIG (reference sequence). The V gene lost 0 bases and the J gene lost 10 bases, with 13 bases spanning the gap.

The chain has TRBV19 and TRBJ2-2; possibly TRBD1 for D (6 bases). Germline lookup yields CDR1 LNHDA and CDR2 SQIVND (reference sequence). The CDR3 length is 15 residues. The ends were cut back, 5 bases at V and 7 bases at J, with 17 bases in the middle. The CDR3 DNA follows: TGTGCCAGTAGTGTAACACAGGGCCCCTTCGGGGAGCTGTTTTTT. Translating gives CASSVTQGPFGELFF.

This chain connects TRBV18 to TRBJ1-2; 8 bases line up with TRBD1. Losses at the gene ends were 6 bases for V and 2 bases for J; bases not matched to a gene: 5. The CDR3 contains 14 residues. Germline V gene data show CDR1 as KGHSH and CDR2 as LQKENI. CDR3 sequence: CASSVTGANYGYTF. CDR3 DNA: TGTGCCAGCTCCGTGACAGGGGCGAACTATGGCTACACCTTC.

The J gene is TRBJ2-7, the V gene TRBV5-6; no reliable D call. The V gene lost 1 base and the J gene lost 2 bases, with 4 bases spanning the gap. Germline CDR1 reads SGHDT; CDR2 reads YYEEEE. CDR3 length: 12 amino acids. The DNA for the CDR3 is TGTGCCAGCAGCTTGTTCACCTACGAGCAGTACTTC. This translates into CASSLFTYEQYF.

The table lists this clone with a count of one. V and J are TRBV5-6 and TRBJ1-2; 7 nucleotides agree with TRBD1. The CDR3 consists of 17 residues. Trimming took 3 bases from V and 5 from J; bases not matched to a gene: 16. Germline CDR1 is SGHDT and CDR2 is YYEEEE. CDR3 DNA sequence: TGTGCCAGCAGCTCGATGAATGACCGACAGGGTTCTTATGGCTACACCTTC. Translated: CASSSMNDRQGSYGYTF. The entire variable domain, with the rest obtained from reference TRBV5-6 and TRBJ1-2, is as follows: DAGVTQSPTHLIKTRGQQVTLRCSPKSGHDTVSWYQQALGQGPQFIFQYYEEEERQRGNFPDRFSGHQFPNYSSELNVNALLLGDSALYLCASSSMNDRQGSYGYTFGSGTRLTVV.

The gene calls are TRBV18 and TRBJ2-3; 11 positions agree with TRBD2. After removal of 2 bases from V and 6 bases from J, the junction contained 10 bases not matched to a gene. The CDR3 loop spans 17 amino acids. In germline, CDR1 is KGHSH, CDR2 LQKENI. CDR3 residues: CASSPFKTSGAPDTQYF. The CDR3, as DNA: TGTGCCAGCTCACCATTTAAGACTAGCGGGGCCCCGGATACGCAGTATTTT.

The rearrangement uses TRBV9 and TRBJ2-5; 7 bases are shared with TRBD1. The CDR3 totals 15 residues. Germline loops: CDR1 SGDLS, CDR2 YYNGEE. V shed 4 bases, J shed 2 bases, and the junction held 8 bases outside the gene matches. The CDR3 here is CASSPGTAGQETQYF. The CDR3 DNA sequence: TGTGCCAGCAGCCCTGGGACAGCCGGACAAGAGACCCAGTACTTC.

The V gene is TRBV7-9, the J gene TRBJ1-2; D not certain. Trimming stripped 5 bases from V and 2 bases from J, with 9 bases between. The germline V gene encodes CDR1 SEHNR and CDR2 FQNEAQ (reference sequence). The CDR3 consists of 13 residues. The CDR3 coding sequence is TGTGCCAGCAGCACCACATCGAACTATGGCTACACCTTC. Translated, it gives CASSTTSNYGYTF.

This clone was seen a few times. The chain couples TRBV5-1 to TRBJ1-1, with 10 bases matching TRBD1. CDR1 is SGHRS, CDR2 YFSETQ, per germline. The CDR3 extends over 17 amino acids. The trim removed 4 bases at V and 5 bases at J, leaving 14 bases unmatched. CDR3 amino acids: CASSRAGTGDERTEAFF. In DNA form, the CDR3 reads TGCGCCAGCAGCCGAGCCGGGACAGGGGACGAAAGGACTGAAGCTTTCTTT.

In DNA form, the CDR3 reads TGTGCCGCCTGGGGGCAGGGAACAGATACGCAGTATTTT. Translating it yields CAAWGQGTDTQYF. The V and J genes are TRBV5-4 and TRBJ2-3, with a possible D match to TRBD1 (6 bases). Germline loops: CDR1 SGHNT, CDR2 YYREEE (reference sequence). V was shortened by 10 bases and J by 3 bases, with 15 bases between the two germline ends. The CDR3 sequence is 13 residues long. Using reference TRBV5-4 and TRBJ2-3 for the parts outside the CDR3, the full variable domain is ETGVTQSPTHLIKTRGQQVTLRCSSQSGHNTVSWYQQALGQGPQFIFQYYREEENGRGNFPPRFSGLQFPNYSSELNVNALELDDSALYLCAAWGQGTDTQYFGPGTRLTVL.

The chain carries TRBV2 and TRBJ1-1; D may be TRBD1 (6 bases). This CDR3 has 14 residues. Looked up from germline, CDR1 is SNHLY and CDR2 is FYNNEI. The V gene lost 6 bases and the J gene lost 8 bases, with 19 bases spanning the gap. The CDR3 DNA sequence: TGTGCCAGCAGCCCTATTCGACAGGAAAGGGAAGCTTTCTTT. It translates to CASSPIRQEREAFF.